This T cell receptor (beta chain) was sequenced for a study of blood T cell repertoires in COVID-19. Per the study methods: Scientists estimated how many nucleated cells there were by amplifying reference gene primers. Clones were sequenced by immunoSEQ multiplex PCR, and TCRdb holds only the in-frame ones, with some missing. V and J calls and clone size are given by that table; D and trimming were obtained from the DNA. This table has roughly 16,000 clones, roughly three quarters appearing once. This CDR3 is built from 15 residues. CDR1 and CDR2 (germline): SGHAT, FQNNGV. The V gene end was trimmed by 5 bases and the J gene end by 6 bases; junction bases not matched to a gene: 9. This clone was seen only a few times.

The rearrangement links TRBV11-2 to TRBJ1-2, with 10 positions matching TRBD1. The TCR was taken from a man between 60 and 70 years old with acute or convalescent COVID-19. The sample consisted of peripheral blood. The CDR3 is CASSPGQGELNGYTF. In DNA form, the CDR3 reads TGTGCCAGCAGCCCAGGACAGGGGGAATTGAATGGCTACACCTTC.